This T cell receptor (beta chain) was identified during a study of blood T cell repertoires in COVID-19 (dated by TCRdb to between 2020 and 2021). Broadly, across the study: Samples covering the acute and convalescent phases of COVID-19 were provided by collaborators in the United States, Italy and Spain. The material from the prospective study consisted of cDNA or gDNA derived from T cells, B-cell-depleted T cells, or PBMCs. Subjects who had been exposed to COVID-19, were actively infected with it, or had recovered from it provided the deeply sampled blood TCRbeta repertoires that made up the dataset. A freely available public database, intended as a resource for researchers studying the immune response to SARS-CoV-2, is where the repertoires were released. Samples came from the ongoing ImmuneRACE study (first 160 participants) plus 1,254 subjects from 6 global collaborators. Nearly every sample came with metadata listing a de-identified subject ID, COVID-19 status, age in years and sex. Where available, HLA class I and class II types were obtained from metadata supplied by the sample provider rather than from assay-based typing.

Comment on this clone: There is no known antigen for this receptor. Base qualities are not provided; no much larger clone lies one nucleotide away.

Participants in the prospective study were aged about 18 to 89 years, lived in 24 United States geographic areas, and enrolled through a virtual design. To assign participants to cohorts, the prospective study relied on clinical history that participants themselves reported in a screening survey and a study questionnaire. In the prospective study, mobile phlebotomists collected whole blood, serum and a nasopharyngeal or oropharyngeal swab from each participant. Over a roughly 2-month period, participants in the prospective study had the option of providing additional blood draws and questionnaires. Before DNA extraction, prospective study blood samples were shipped either frozen or at room temperature. Based on the germline V gene, the CDR1 and CDR2 sequences are SGHNT and YENEEA. Inclusive of the bounding cysteine and phenylalanine, the CDR3 is 14 residues long. Only the CDR3 part of the read is kept: 42 bases, read in frame from the first base. V ends up 5 bases short and J 8 bases short, with an unmatched junction base count of 7.

The study at large found these results: Clinical and demographic metadata were provided uncurated, with the amount varying by source and participant.

TCRbeta CDR3 regions were amplified from genomic DNA by means of the immunoSEQ Assay, a bias-controlled multiplex PCR. For the original study's pipeline: The number of nucleated cells in each sample was estimated from the amplification of reference gene primers within the assay. Sequence reads were collapsed and filtered to measure the absolute abundance of every unique TCRbeta CDR3 rearrangement. For each sample, productive Simpson clonality was calculated as the square root of Simpson's diversity index over productive rearrangements. TCRdb's version of the immuneACCESS table is confined to in-frame rearrangements and falls short of the full clone set. An unresolved V gene accounts for under half of the shortfall where checked; the remainder is of unknown origin. V, J and clone size are taken as reported in that table, and D and trimming were inferred from the DNA itself. Here the sample has roughly 200,000 clones; around 92% occur a single time. Almost 4% of the sample goes to the ten largest clones.

This clonotype originated in a woman in her 30s with acute COVID-19. The sequenced material came from PBMCs or T cells enriched from blood (not recorded which). The chain employs TRBV11-3 and TRBJ2-1, and 9 bases in between align with TRBD1. The DNA sequence is TGTGCCAGCAGCCCGGGGACAGGGAGGGATGAGCAGTTCTTC. Its protein reads: CASSPGTGRDEQFF.